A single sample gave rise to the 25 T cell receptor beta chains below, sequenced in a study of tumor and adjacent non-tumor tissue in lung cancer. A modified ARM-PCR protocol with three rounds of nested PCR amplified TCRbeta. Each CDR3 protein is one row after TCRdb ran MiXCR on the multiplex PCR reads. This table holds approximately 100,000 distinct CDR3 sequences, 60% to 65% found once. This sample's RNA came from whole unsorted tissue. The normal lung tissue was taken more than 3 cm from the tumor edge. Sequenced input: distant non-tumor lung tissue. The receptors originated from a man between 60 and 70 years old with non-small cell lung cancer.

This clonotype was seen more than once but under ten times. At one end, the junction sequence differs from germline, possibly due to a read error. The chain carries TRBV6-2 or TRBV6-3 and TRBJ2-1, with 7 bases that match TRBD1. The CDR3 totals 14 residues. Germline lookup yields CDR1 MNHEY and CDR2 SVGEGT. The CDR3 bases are TGTGCCAGCAGTCCCTGGGACAGTTACAATGAGCAGTCCTTC. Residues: CASSPWDSYNEQSF.

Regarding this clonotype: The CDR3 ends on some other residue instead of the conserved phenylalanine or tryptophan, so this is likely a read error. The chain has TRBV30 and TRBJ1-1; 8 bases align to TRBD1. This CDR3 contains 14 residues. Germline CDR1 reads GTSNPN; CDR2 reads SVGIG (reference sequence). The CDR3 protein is CTWSYGQGNTEAFS. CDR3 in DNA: TGTACCTGGAGTTACGGACAGGGGAACACTGAAGCTTTCTCT.

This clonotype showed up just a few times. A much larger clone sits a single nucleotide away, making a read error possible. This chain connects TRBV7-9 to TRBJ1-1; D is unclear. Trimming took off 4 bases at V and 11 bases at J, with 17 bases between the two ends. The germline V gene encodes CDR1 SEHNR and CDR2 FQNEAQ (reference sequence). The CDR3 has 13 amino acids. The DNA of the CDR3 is TGTGCCAGCAGCTCCCAACAGACCTCGGAGGCTTTCTTT. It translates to CASSSQQTSEAFF.

CDR3 sequence reads: CASTTYPGTEAFF. The CDR3 nucleotides read TGTGCCAGCACCACTTACCCCGGCACTGAAGCTTTCTTT. The rearrangement links TRBV28 to TRBJ1-1, with D unresolved. Per the germline V gene, CDR1 is MDHEN and CDR2 is SYDVKM. V lost 7 bases and J lost 4, with 13 bases in between. This CDR3 spans 13 amino acids.

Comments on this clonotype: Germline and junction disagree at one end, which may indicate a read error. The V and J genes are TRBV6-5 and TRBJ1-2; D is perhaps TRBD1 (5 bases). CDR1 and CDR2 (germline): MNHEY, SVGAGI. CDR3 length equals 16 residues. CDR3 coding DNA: TGTGCCAGCAGTTACACCTGGTGGGGCCAAAACTATGGCTGCACCTTC. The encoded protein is CASSYTWWGQNYGCTF.

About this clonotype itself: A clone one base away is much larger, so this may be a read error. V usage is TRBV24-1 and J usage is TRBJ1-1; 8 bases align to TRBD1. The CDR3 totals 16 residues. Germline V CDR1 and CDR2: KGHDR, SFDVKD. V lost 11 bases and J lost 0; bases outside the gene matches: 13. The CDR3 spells CAIRGLRGLVNTEAFF. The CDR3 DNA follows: TGTGCCATCAGAGGCCTCAGGGGGCTAGTGAACACTGAAGCTTTCTTT.

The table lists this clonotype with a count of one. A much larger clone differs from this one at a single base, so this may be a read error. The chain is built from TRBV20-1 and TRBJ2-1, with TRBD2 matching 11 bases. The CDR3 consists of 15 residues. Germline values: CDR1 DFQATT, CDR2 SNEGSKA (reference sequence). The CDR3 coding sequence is TGCAGTGCTTCGACTAGCGGGGCGAAATACAATGAGCGGTTCTTC. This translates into CSASTSGAKYNERFF.

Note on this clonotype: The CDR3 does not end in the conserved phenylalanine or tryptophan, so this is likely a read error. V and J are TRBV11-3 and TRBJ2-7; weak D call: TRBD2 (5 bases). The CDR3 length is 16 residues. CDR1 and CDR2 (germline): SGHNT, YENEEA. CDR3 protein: CASSSGDMVDSYEQYL. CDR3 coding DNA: TGCGCCAGCAGCTCCGGGGATATGGTGGACTCCTACGAGCAGTACCTC.

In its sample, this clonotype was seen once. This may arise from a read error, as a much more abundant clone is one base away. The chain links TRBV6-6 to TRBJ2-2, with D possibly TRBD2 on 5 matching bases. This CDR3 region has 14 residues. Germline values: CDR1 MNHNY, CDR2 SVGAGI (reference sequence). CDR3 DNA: TGTGCCAGCAGCCACGCGTCGAACACCGGGGAGCTGTCTTTT. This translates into CASSHASNTGELSF.

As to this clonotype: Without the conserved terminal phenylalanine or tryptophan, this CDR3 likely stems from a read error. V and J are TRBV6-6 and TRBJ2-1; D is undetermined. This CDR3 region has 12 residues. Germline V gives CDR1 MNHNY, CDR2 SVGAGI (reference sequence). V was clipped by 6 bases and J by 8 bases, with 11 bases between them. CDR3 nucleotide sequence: TGTGCCAGCAGCCTGAGTAGATATGAGCAGTTCTTA. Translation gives CASSLSRYEQFL.

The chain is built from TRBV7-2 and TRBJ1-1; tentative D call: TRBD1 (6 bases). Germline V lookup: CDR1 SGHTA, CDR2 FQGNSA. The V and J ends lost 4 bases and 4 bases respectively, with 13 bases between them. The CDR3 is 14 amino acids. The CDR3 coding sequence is TGTGCCAGCAGCTCTAACAGGGCGGGCACTGAAGCTTTCTTT. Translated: CASSSNRAGTEAFF.

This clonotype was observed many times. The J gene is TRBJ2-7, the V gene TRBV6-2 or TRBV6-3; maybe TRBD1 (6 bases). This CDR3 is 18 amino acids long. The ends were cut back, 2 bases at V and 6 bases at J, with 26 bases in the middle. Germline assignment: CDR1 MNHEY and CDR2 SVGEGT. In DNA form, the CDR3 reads TGTGCCAGCAGTTACACCATGATTCCGGGACAACGAGGGGTCGAGCAGTACTTC. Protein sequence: CASSYTMIPGQRGVEQYF.

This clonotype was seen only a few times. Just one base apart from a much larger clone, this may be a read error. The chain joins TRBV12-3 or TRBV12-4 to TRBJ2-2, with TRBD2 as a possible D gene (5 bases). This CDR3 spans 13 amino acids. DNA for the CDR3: TGTGTCAGCAGCCATACCGGGGTTGGGGAGCTGTTTTTT. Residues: CVSSHTGVGELFF.

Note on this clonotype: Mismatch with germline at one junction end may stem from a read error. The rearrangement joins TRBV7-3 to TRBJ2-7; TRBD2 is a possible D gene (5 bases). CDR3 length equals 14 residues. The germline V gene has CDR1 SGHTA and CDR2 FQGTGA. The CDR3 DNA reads TGTGCCATCAGCATAGGAGGTCGCGGATACGAGCAGTACTTC. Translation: CAISIGGRGYEQYF.

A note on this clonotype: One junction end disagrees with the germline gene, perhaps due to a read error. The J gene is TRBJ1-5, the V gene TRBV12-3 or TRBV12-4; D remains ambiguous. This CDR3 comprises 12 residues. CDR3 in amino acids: CASSWAPKPQDF. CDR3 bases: TGTGCAAGCAGTTGGGCGCCCAAGCCCCAGGATTTT.

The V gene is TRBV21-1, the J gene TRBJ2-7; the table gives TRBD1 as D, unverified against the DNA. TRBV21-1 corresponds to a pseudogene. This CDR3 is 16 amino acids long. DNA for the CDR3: TGTGCCAGCTGTCCCCCAAGGACAGGGGTCTCCTACGAGCAGTACTTC. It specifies CASCPPRTGVSYEQYF.

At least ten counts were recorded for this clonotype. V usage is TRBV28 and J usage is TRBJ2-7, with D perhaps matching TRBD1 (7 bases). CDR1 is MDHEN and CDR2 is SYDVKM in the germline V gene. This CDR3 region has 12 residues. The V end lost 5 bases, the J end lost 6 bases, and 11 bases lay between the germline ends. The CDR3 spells CASSRQGLEQYF. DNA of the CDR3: TGTGCCAGCAGTCGACAGGGACTCGAGCAGTACTTC. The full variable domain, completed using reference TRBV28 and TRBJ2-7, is DVKVTQSSRYLVKRTGEKVFLECVQDMDHENMFWYRQDPGLGLRLIYFSYDVKMKEKGDIPEGYSVSREKKERFSLILESASTNQTSMYLCASSRQGLEQYFGPGTRLTVT.

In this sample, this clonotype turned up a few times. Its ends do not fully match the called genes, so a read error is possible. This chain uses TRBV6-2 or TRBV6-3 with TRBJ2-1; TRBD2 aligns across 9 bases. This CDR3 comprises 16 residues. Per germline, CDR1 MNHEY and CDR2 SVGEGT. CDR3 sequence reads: CACSTPIIAGDNEQFF. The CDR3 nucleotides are TGCGCCTGCAGCACCCCGATAATAGCGGGGGATAATGAGCAGTTCTTC.

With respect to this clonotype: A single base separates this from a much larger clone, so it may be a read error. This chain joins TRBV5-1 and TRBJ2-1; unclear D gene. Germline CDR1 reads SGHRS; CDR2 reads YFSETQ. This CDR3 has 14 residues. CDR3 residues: CSSSSELVGNEQFF. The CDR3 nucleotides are TGCTCCAGCAGCTCAGAGCTTGTAGGGAATGAGCAGTTCTTC. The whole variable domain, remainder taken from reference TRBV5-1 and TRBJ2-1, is KAGVTQTPRYLIKTRGQQVTLSCSPISGHRSVSWYQQTPGQGLQFLFEYFSETQRNKGNFPGRFSGRQFSNSRSEMNVSTLELGDSALYLCSSSSELVGNEQFFGPGTRLTVL.

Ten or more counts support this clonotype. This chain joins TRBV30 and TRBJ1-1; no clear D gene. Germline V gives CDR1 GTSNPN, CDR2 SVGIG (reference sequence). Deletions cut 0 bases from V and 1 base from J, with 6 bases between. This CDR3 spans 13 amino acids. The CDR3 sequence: CAWSVHQNTEAFF. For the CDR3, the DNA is TGTGCCTGGAGTGTACACCAGAACACTGAAGCTTTCTTT.

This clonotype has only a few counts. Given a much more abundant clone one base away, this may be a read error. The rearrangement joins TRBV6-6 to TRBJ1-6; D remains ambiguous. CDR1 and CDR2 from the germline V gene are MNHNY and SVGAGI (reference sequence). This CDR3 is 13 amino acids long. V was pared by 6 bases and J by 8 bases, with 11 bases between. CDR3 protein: CASRALFDSPLHF. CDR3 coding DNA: TGTGCCAGCAGGGCCTTATTCGATTCACCCCTCCACTTT.

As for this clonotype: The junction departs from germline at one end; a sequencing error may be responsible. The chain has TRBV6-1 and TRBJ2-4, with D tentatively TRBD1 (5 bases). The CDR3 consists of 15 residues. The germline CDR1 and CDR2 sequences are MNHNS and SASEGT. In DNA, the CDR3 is TGCGCCAGCACTATACAGGTGGCAGGCAAAAACATTCAGTACTTC. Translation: CASTIQVAGKNIQYF.

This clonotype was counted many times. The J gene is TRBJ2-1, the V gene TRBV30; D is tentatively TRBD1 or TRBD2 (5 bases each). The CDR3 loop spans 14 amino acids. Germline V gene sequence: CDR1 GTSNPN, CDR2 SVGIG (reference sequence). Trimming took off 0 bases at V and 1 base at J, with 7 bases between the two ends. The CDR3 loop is CAWSVGVSYNEQFF. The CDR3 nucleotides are TGTGCCTGGAGTGTGGGGGTATCCTACAATGAGCAGTTCTTC. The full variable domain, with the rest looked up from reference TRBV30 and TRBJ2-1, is SQTIHQWPATLVQPVGSPLSLECTVEGTSNPNLYWYRQAAGRGLQLLFYSVGIGQISSEVPQNLSASRPQDRQFILSSKKLLLSDSGFYLCAWSVGVSYNEQFFGPGTRLTVL.

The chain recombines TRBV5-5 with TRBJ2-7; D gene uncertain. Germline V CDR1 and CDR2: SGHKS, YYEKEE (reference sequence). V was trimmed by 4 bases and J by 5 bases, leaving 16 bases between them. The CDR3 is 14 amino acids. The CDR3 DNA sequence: TGTGCCAGCAGCCCTGGCAGTGGGCGCGACGAGCAGTACTTC. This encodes CASSPGSGRDEQYF.

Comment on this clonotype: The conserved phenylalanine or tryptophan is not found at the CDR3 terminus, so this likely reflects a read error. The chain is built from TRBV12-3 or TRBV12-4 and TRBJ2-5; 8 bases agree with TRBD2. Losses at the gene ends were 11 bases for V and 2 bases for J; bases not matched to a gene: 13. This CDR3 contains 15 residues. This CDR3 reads CACPSGGDWQETQYL. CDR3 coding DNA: TGTGCCTGCCCATCGGGGGGGGATTGGCAAGAGACCCAGTACCTC.